The sequence of this T cell receptor beta chain was determined in a study of T-cell memory formation after mild COVID-19. Study-wide points: A subset of responding clones appeared in pre-infection memory, suggesting cross-reactive memory joined. Among contracting clones, CD4+ were mainly CM/EM and CD8+ enriched in EMRA. CD4+ bias marked clones expanding day 15 to 37, unlike balanced contracting clones.

There are a few counts of this clonotype. What it binds is unknown. From 5'RACE with constant-segment primers came TCR alpha and TCR beta cDNA libraries that carried sample barcodes and UMIs. TCRdb reprocessed the 5' RACE reads with MiXCR, giving one entry per CDR3 protein. The sample records roughly 250,000 distinct CDR3 sequences, around 17% being singletons. V was shortened by 1 base and J by 1 base, with 8 bases between the two germline ends. The length of the CDR3 is 14 residues. The V gene's germline CDR1 is DFQATT and CDR2 SNEGSKA (reference sequence). The sample taken for sequencing was PBMCs or a T cell subset sorted from them (not recorded which). This TCR came from a man aged 18 to 30 who had mild COVID-19 (a few samples of this study predate the infection). Cell type and time point are not known. This chain joins TRBV20-1 and TRBJ1-3; the D is unclear. Here the CDR3 reads CSARAVQSGNTIYF. In DNA, the CDR3 is TGCAGTGCTAGAGCGGTACAGTCTGGAAACACCATATATTTT.